This T cell receptor beta chain was sequenced for a study of T-cell memory formation after mild COVID-19. TCRdb re-derived calls from the 5' RACE reads in MiXCR, one entry per CDR3 protein. Here the sample spans some 600,000 distinct CDR3 sequences, around 15% being singletons. Germline CDR1 and CDR2: MGHRA and YSYEKL. The CDR3 runs to 17 residues. V trimming: 3 bases; J trimming: 8 bases; junction bases outside the gene matches: 15. There are a few counts of this clonotype. The chain links TRBV4-1 to TRBJ2-2, with 7 bases aligning to TRBD2. The sequenced sample was PBMCs or a T cell subset sorted from them (not recorded which). The receptor was isolated from an adult woman who had mild COVID-19 (a few samples of this study predate the infection). Cell type and time point are not known. CDR3 loop: CASSHPPGLRAGGELFF. Written as DNA, the CDR3 is TGCGCCAGCAGCCACCCCCCAGGTCTTCGAGCGGGGGGGGAGCTGTTTTTT.